This entry describes one T cell receptor beta chain. V was trimmed by 5 bases and J by 2 bases, leaving 13 bases between them. Germline V gene data show CDR1 as LNHDA and CDR2 as SQIVND (reference sequence). This CDR3 is built from 15 residues. These data come from a study of blood T cell repertoires in COVID-19. Study context: T cells, B-cell-depleted T cells, or PBMCs provided the cDNA or gDNA that served as material.

Measured with immunoSEQ multiplex PCR; TCRdb has only the in-frame clones, and not every one. This table has around 58,000 clones, roughly 88% appearing once. The chain recombines TRBV19 with TRBJ1-3, with D possibly matching TRBD1 (5 bases). Sequencing used peripheral blood. The clonotype comes from a woman aged 55-75 years with COVID-19, enrolled during active disease. The CDR3 reads CASSQGLLAGNTIYF. CDR3 bases: TGTGCCAGTAGTCAGGGCCTACTGGCTGGAAACACCATATATTTT.